Below are 9 T cell receptor beta chains sequenced from a single sample in a study of T-cell reconstitution after alpha-beta-depleted transplantation in children. Construction of the TCRbeta library involved unique molecular identifiers. TCRdb independently ran MiXCR on the PCR reads; one entry per CDR3 protein. Of 250,000 to 350,000 distinct CDR3 sequences listed, about 10% are singletons. The source material was PBMCs from the stem cell graft donor, sampled from the stem cell graft. The receptors were gathered from a human donor who donated a stem cell graft to a child with SCID.

This clonotype was seen ten or more times. The CDR3 bases are TGTGCCAGCAGCTCGGACAGGGGGAACTATGGCTACACCTTC. It specifies CASSSDRGNYGYTF. This chain links TRBV5-5 with TRBJ1-2, with 10 nucleotides matching TRBD1. Trimming removed 3 bases from V and 2 bases from J; junction bases left unmatched: 1. Germline-derived CDR1 and CDR2 are SGHKS and YYEKEE (reference sequence). This CDR3 has 14 residues.

CDR3 sequence reads: CASSLLQGSAGYTF. The CDR3 DNA reads TGTGCCAGCTCACTACTACAGGGATCCGCTGGCTACACCTTC. The chain employs TRBV18 and TRBJ1-2, with D possibly TRBD1 on 6 matching bases. This CDR3 comprises 14 residues. V shed 4 bases and J shed 7 bases, with 16 bases lying between them. Germline V lookup: CDR1 KGHSH, CDR2 LQKENI.

This rearrangement joins TRBV7-9 to TRBJ2-1; 8 bases are shared with TRBD2. The CDR3 is 12 amino acids. Germline V CDR1 and CDR2: SEHNR, FQNEAQ (reference sequence). Unmatched junction bases numbered 3, after V lost 5 bases and J lost 9 bases. The CDR3 nucleotides are TGTGCCAGCAGCACAAGCGGGAGTGAGCAGTTCTTC. Protein: CASSTSGSEQFF.

This clonotype was observed a handful of times. The chain links TRBV6-5 to TRBJ2-2; a possible D gene is TRBD2 (7 bases). Deletions cut 0 bases from V and 7 bases from J, with 15 bases between. The CDR3 extends over 16 amino acids. The germline V gene encodes CDR1 MNHEY and CDR2 SVGAGI. The CDR3 bases are TGTGCCAGCAGTTACTCGACCGGGGGGCCTATCGGGGAGCTGTTTTTT. Translation gives CASSYSTGGPIGELFF.

The rearrangement uses TRBV7-8 and TRBJ2-7, with D unresolved. The CDR3 totals 14 residues. Deletions cut 1 base from V and 7 bases from J, with 14 bases between. From germline, CDR1 is SGHVS and CDR2 FQNEAQ. The CDR3 sequence is CASSLDRDLGEQYF. CDR3 DNA sequence: TGTGCCAGCAGCTTAGACCGTGACCTCGGGGAGCAGTACTTC.

At least ten counts were recorded for this clonotype. The genes are TRBV21-1 and TRBJ2-4; whether TRBD1, the table's D call, matches the DNA was not checked. TRBV21-1 is assigned pseudogene status. The CDR3 covers 16 residues. As DNA, the CDR3 is TGTGCCAGCAGCAATGGGGACAGTTTAGCCAAAAACATTCAGTACTTC. This codes for CASSNGDSLAKNIQYF.

This clonotype was seen more than once but under ten times. The chain is built from TRBV6-5 and TRBJ2-1; 8 nucleotides agree with TRBD1. The CDR3 extends over 13 amino acids. Unmatched junction bases numbered 9, after V lost 2 bases and J lost 15 bases. The germline V gene encodes CDR1 MNHEY and CDR2 SVGAGI. As DNA, the CDR3 is TGTGCCAGCAGTTACCGAGTGACAGGGGTCGTGTTCTTC. Its protein product is CASSYRVTGVVFF.

This clonotype was found many times. This chain joins TRBV20-1 and TRBJ2-1; 8 positions agree with TRBD1. V lost 0 bases, J lost 4 bases, and 5 bases stayed unmatched. The CDR3 has 15 residues. Germline V lookup: CDR1 DFQATT, CDR2 SNEGSKA (reference sequence). The CDR3 sequence is CSARDPRQGYNEQFF. For the CDR3, the DNA is TGCAGTGCTAGAGATCCGAGACAGGGGTACAATGAGCAGTTCTTC.

This rearrangement joins TRBV18 to TRBJ2-5; perhaps TRBD2 as D (5 bases). Germline V gene sequence: CDR1 KGHSH, CDR2 LQKENI. The CDR3 runs to 15 residues. V shed 2 bases and J shed 0 bases, with 10 bases lying between them. DNA for the CDR3: TGTGCCAGCTCACCAACCGGACTCCACCAAGAGACCCAGTACTTC. Residues: CASSPTGLHQETQYF.